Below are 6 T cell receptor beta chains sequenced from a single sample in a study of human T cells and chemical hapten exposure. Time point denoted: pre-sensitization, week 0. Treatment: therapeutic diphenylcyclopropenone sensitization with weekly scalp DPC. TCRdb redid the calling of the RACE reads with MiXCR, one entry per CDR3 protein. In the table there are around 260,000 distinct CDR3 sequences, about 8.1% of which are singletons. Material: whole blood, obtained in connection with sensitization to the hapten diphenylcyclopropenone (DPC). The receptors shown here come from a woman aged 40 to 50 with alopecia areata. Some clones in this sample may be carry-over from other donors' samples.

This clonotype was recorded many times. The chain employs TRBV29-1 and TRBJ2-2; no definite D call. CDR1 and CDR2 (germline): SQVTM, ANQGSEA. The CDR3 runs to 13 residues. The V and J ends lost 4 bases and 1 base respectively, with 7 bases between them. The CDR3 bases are TGCAGCGTTGTTGGGCAGAACACCGGGGAGCTGTTTTTT. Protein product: CSVVGQNTGELFF.

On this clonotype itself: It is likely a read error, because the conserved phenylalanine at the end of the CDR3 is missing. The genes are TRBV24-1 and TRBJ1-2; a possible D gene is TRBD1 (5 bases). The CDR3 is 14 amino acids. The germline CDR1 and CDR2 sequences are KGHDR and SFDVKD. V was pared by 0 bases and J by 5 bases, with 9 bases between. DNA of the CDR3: TGTGCCACCAGTGATTTGGACAGATTGTATGGCTACACCTCC. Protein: CATSDLDRLYGYTS.

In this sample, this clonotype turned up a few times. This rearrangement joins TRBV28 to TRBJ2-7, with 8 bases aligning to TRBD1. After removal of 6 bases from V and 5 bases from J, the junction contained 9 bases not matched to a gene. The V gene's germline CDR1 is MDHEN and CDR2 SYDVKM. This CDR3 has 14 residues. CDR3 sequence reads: CASSQSPGGHEQYF. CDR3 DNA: TGTGCCAGCAGCCAATCTCCAGGGGGCCACGAGCAGTACTTC.

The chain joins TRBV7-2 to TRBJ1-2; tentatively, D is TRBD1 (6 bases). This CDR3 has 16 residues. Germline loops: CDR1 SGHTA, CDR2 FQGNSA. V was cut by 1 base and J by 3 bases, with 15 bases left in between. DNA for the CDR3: TGTGCCAGCAGCTTAGGCGGACAGATTTCTCACTATGGCTACACCTTC. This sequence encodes CASSLGGQISHYGYTF.

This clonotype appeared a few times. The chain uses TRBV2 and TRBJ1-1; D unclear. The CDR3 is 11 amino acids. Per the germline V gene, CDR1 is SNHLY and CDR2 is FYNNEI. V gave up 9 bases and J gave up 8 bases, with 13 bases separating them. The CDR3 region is CASGVGTEAFF. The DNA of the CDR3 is TGTGCCAGTGGCGTAGGCACAGAAGCTTTCTTT.

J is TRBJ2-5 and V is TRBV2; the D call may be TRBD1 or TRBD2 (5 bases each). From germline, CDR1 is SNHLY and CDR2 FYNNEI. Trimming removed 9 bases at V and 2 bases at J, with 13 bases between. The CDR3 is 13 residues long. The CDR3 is CASRGLAQETQYF. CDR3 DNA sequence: TGTGCCAGTAGGGGATTAGCGCAAGAGACCCAGTACTTC.